What follows is one T cell receptor (beta chain) and its context. Authors' analysis steps: Amplification with reference gene primers provided the estimates of nucleated cell counts. This table comes from immunoSEQ multiplex PCR, and its TCRdb copy is limited to in-frame clones, with some not included. V and J calls and clone size follow that table, whereas D and trimming were derived from the DNA. The repertoire holds approximately 240,000 clones, with around 82% as singletons. Deletions cut 8 bases from V and 5 bases from J, with 9 bases between. CDR3 length: 12 residues. Germline V gene lookup returns CDR1 KGHSH and CDR2 LQKENI. These data come from a study of blood T cell repertoires in COVID-19. The overall study: Samples representing acute and convalescent COVID-19 were sourced from the United States, Italy and Spain.

The sequencing sample was made of peripheral blood. The V and J genes are TRBV18 and TRBJ2-2; the D gene is possibly TRBD2 (5 bases). The sequence derives from a woman of 80 years or more with active or convalescent COVID-19. CDR3 DNA: TGTGCCAGCGGACTGCGGACCGGGGAGCTGTTTTTT. Translated, it gives CASGLRTGELFF.